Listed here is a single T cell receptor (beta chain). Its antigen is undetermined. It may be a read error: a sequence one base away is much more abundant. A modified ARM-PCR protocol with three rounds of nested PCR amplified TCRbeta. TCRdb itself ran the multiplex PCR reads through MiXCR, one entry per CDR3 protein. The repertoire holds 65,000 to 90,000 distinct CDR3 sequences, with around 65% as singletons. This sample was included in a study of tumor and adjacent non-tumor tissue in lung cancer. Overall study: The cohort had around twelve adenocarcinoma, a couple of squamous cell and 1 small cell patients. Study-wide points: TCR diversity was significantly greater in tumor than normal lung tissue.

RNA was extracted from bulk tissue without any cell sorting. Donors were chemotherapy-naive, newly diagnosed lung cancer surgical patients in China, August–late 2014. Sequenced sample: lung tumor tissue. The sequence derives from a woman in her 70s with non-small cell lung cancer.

The CDR3 loop reads CASSLQEGWTNEKLFF. CDR3 DNA sequence: TGTGCCAGCAGCTTACAGGAAGGATGGACTAATGAAAAACTGTTTTTT. This chain uses TRBV7-8 with TRBJ1-4; D gene ambiguous. V shed 2 bases and J shed 2 bases, with 12 bases lying between them. Germline lookup yields CDR1 SGHVS and CDR2 FQNEAQ. CDR3 size: 16 residues.